These 29 T cell receptor beta chains share one sample of origin, sequenced in a study of T cell responses to AZD1222 COVID-19 vaccine. The method was immunoSEQ multiplex PCR; TCRdb's version includes in-frame clones alone and lacks a portion of them. The sample consists of fewer than 110,000 clones, 89% of them appearing once. The sequencing used peripheral blood, collected on day 0 of AZD1222 vaccination. Receptors were obtained from an adult in good health.

V is TRBV3-1 (or the pseudogene TRBV3-2) and J is TRBJ2-1; no clear D gene. The CDR3 length is 11 residues. Germline V gives CDR1 LGHDT, CDR2 YNNKEL (reference sequence). Trimming removed 7 bases from V and 7 bases from J, with 8 bases in between. The DNA of the CDR3 is TGTGCCAGCACCACGTTTAATGAGCAGTTCTTC. It is translated as CASTTFNEQFF.

The rearrangement joins TRBV28 to TRBJ1-6; weak D call: TRBD1 (5 bases). Germline-derived CDR1 and CDR2 are MDHEN and SYDVKM. The CDR3 is 16 amino acids. V was shortened by 5 bases and J by 4 bases, with 15 bases between the two germline ends. CDR3 sequence (DNA): TGTGCCAGCAGTCCGCAGGGTGAAGGATATAATTCACCCCTCCACTTT. The encoded protein is CASSPQGEGYNSPLHF.

The gene calls are TRBV9 and TRBJ2-5; 7 bases are shared with TRBD2. The CDR3 covers 17 residues. CDR1 is SGDLS and CDR2 is YYNGEE in the germline V gene. The trim removed 0 bases at V and 1 base at J, leaving 9 bases unmatched. The CDR3 is CASSVGGSGTGQETQYF. As DNA, the CDR3 is TGTGCCAGCAGCGTAGGGGGGAGCGGGACGGGCCAAGAGACCCAGTACTTC.

The gene calls are TRBV5-8 and TRBJ1-5; D perhaps matches TRBD1 (5 bases). This CDR3 contains 15 residues. V was cut by 0 bases and J by 5 bases, with 12 bases left in between. Germline V lookup: CDR1 SGHTS, CDR2 YDEGEE. As DNA, the CDR3 is TGTGCCAGCAGCTTGGGTGGCAGGGTGTATCAGCCCCAGCATTTT. It encodes CASSLGGRVYQPQHF.

A single count supports this clone. The chain has TRBV18 and TRBJ1-3, with unresolved D. The CDR3 is 14 amino acids. The germline CDR1 and CDR2 sequences are KGHSH and LQKENI. Trimming left V 2 bases short and J 6 bases short, with 11 bases between. CDR3 in amino acids: CASSPGQALNTIYF. Written as DNA, the CDR3 is TGTGCCAGCTCACCAGGGCAGGCCCTAAACACCATATATTTT.

The J gene is TRBJ2-7, the V gene TRBV6-6; D may be TRBD2 (5 bases). V dropped 4 bases and J dropped 0 bases, with 13 bases sitting between them. The CDR3 is 15 residues long. Germline CDR1 MNHNY, CDR2 SVGAGI (reference sequence). In DNA, the CDR3 is TGTGCCAGCAGTTTATGGGGAGCCGGCTCCTACGAGCAGTACTTC. It yields the protein CASSLWGAGSYEQYF.

The chain links TRBV30 to TRBJ1-1; the D gene is possibly TRBD1 (6 bases). Germline CDR1 and CDR2: GTSNPN and SVGIG (reference sequence). The CDR3 totals 14 residues. V lost 8 bases and J lost 1, with 17 bases in between. CDR3 loop: CAVQGALGNTEAFF. The CDR3 DNA sequence: TGTGCCGTACAGGGAGCCCTTGGGAACACTGAAGCTTTCTTT.

The chain is built from TRBV5-1 and TRBJ1-4; perhaps TRBD1 as D (6 bases). Trimming pared 7 bases from V and 0 bases from J, leaving 10 bases between. Germline CDR1 and CDR2: SGHRS and YFSETQ. There are 14 residues in the CDR3. The CDR3 protein is CASGGGATNEKLFF. The DNA for the CDR3 is TGCGCCAGCGGAGGGGGGGCAACTAATGAAAAACTGTTTTTT.

The chain carries TRBV10-3 and TRBJ2-1, with unresolved D. V was cut by 2 bases and J by 5 bases, with 22 bases left in between. Germline V lookup: CDR1 ENHRY, CDR2 SYGVKD. There are 18 residues in the CDR3. This CDR3 is CAISEPDWTPVEDNEQFF. The CDR3 DNA reads as TGTGCCATCAGTGAGCCTGACTGGACCCCAGTCGAAGACAATGAGCAGTTCTTC.

This chain links TRBV28 with TRBJ2-2; TRBD2 matches at 8 bases. The CDR3 spans 14 residues. J was trimmed by 6 bases and V by 3 bases; bases with no gene match: 3. The germline gives CDR1 MDHEN, CDR2 SYDVKM. The DNA of the CDR3 is TGTGCCAGCAGTTTTTCCGGGAGGGCCGGGGAGCTGTTTTTT. Protein: CASSFSGRAGELFF.

The chain has TRBV29-1 and TRBJ2-2; 9 bases match TRBD2. The J segment lost 3 bases and the V segment lost 7 bases, leaving 3 bases of the junction unmatched. Germline loops: CDR1 SQVTM, CDR2 ANQGSEA. CDR3 length: 13 amino acids. The CDR3 here is CSAGLAHTGELFF. CDR3 coding DNA: TGCAGCGCAGGACTAGCGCACACCGGGGAGCTGTTTTTT.

CDR3 DNA sequence: TGTGCCAGCAGATCTGGACTAGCGGGATTCGACGAGCAGTACTTC. Protein sequence: CASRSGLAGFDEQYF. The V gene is TRBV28, the J gene TRBJ2-7; 12 bases line up with TRBD2. The CDR3 loop spans 15 amino acids. Germline V lookup: CDR1 MDHEN, CDR2 SYDVKM. The J segment lost 5 bases and the V segment lost 6 bases, leaving 8 bases of the junction unmatched.

The rearrangement uses TRBV9 and TRBJ2-3, with D possibly matching TRBD1 (6 bases). V was pared by 0 bases and J by 1 base, with 12 bases between. The CDR3 spans 16 residues. From germline, CDR1 is SGDLS and CDR2 YYNGEE. CDR3 DNA sequence: TGTGCCAGCAGCGTAGGCAGAAAGGGGGGCACAGATACGCAGTATTTT. Its protein is CASSVGRKGGTDTQYF.

The chain has TRBV9 and TRBJ2-5, with 11 bases identical to TRBD2. This CDR3 spans 15 amino acids. Germline V gene sequence: CDR1 SGDLS, CDR2 YYNGEE. Germline trimming cut 6 bases from V and 4 bases from J; bases unmatched to any gene: 8. The DNA for the CDR3 is TGTGCCAGCACGACTAGCGGGGCGGGAGGAGAGACCCAGTACTTC. This encodes CASTTSGAGGETQYF.

The chain recombines TRBV6-5 with TRBJ2-7; the D is unclear. Germline lookup yields CDR1 MNHEY and CDR2 SVGAGI. The length of the CDR3 is 12 residues. Between the trimmed V and J ends, which lost 5 bases and 6 bases, there was a span of 11 bases. CDR3 in DNA: TGTGCCAGCAGTCCCTGGTGGTCCGAGCAGTACTTC. This gives the protein CASSPWWSEQYF.

V usage is TRBV28 and J usage is TRBJ1-6, with TRBD1 identical over 7 bases. CDR1 and CDR2 from the germline V gene are MDHEN and SYDVKM. The CDR3 loop spans 17 amino acids. Losses at the gene ends were 4 bases for V and 0 bases for J; bases not matched to a gene: 6. The CDR3 sequence is CASSSRTGSSYNSPLHF. The CDR3 DNA reads TGTGCCAGCAGTTCTCGGACAGGTAGCTCCTATAATTCACCCCTCCACTTT.

The chain has TRBV18 and TRBJ2-7; TRBD2 agrees at 8 bases. The length of the CDR3 is 19 residues. Germline-derived CDR1 and CDR2 are KGHSH and LQKENI. J lost 4 bases, V lost 3 bases, and 20 bases had no gene match. CDR3 in amino acids: CASSPQSILADIWDYEQYF. The CDR3 region has the DNA TGTGCCAGCTCACCTCAGTCAATACTAGCGGACATTTGGGATTACGAGCAGTACTTC.

V usage is TRBV9 and J usage is TRBJ1-1, with a weak D call TRBD1 (6 bases). Trimming pared 0 bases from V and 7 bases from J, leaving 10 bases between. This CDR3 comprises 13 residues. The germline V gene encodes CDR1 SGDLS and CDR2 YYNGEE. The CDR3 nucleotides read TGTGCCAGCAGCGTAGACAGGGCTGGTGAAGCTTTCTTT. Its translation: CASSVDRAGEAFF. Using reference TRBV9 and TRBJ1-1 for the parts outside the CDR3, the full variable domain is DSGVTQTPKHLITATGQRVTLRCSPRSGDLSVYWYQQSLDQGLQFLIQYYNGEERAKGNILERFSAQQFPDLHSELNLSSLELGDSALYFCASSVDRAGEAFFGQGTRLTVV.

The V call is TRBV6-5, the J call TRBJ1-6; D is possibly TRBD1 (5 bases). Germline V gene lookup returns CDR1 MNHEY and CDR2 SVGAGI. The CDR3 extends over 15 amino acids. V dropped 7 bases and J dropped 10 bases, with 20 bases sitting between them. The CDR3 DNA follows: TGTGCCAGCACCCACCTCTTTGGGGGAGAGTCACCCCTCCACTTT. It yields the protein CASTHLFGGESPLHF.

V is TRBV2 and J is TRBJ1-4, with D perhaps matching TRBD1 (5 bases). V was trimmed by 8 bases and J by 5 bases, leaving 12 bases between them. The CDR3 runs to 13 residues. The germline CDR1 and CDR2 sequences are SNHLY and FYNNEI. The chain's CDR3 is CASQTGGNEKLFF. The CDR3 DNA is TGTGCCAGCCAAACGGGGGGAAATGAAAAACTGTTTTTT.

The rearrangement uses TRBV14 and TRBJ2-1; D may be TRBD2 (5 bases). Germline values: CDR1 SGHDN, CDR2 FVKESK. The CDR3 consists of 14 residues. With 2 bases removed from V and 7 bases from J, the gap between germline ends came to 12 bases. CDR3 nucleotides: TGTGCCAGCAGCCAACGGGGAGTGAGTAATGAGCAGTTCTTC. Its translation is CASSQRGVSNEQFF.

This chain uses TRBV4-1 with TRBJ2-5, with a possible D match to TRBD2 (6 bases). Germline CDR1 MGHRA, CDR2 YSYEKL. Trimming took 0 bases from V and 6 from J, leaving 26 bases between them. The CDR3 has 19 amino acids. CDR3 amino acids: CASSQDFGYGRSGGKTQYF. CDR3 nucleotide sequence: TGCGCCAGCAGCCAAGATTTTGGGTACGGACGGTCCGGCGGGAAGACCCAGTACTTC.

This clone was seen only a few times. The rearrangement uses TRBV5-6 and TRBJ1-1, with D hard to call. CDR3 length equals 13 residues. The germline CDR1 and CDR2 sequences are SGHDT and YYEEEE. Trimming stripped 0 bases from V and 6 bases from J, with 9 bases between. Written as DNA, the CDR3 is TGTGCCAGCAGCTTGGGGCAGCACGCTGAAGCTTTCTTT. Encoded protein: CASSLGQHAEAFF. Together with reference TRBV5-6 and TRBJ1-1, the CDR3 gives the full variable domain: DAGVTQSPTHLIKTRGQQVTLRCSPKSGHDTVSWYQQALGQGPQFIFQYYEEEERQRGNFPDRFSGHQFPNYSSELNVNALLLGDSALYLCASSLGQHAEAFFGQGTRLTVV.

The gene calls are TRBV5-1 and TRBJ1-2; 9 bases are a match to TRBD1. V was pared by 4 bases and J by 4 bases, with 8 bases of the junction left unmatched. This CDR3 is built from 15 residues. Germline V lookup: CDR1 SGHRS, CDR2 YFSETQ. The CDR3 DNA is TGCGCCAGCAGCGTGGGACAGGGAATGTTCTATGGCTACACCTTC. Translated: CASSVGQGMFYGYTF.

The V call is TRBV12-3 or TRBV12-4, the J call TRBJ1-1, with 9 bases that match TRBD1. J gave up 5 bases and V 10 bases, and 8 bases lay outside the gene matches. CDR3 length: 13 amino acids. The DNA of the CDR3 is TGTGCCACCCAACAGGGGGCGGGGACTGAAGCTTTCTTT. Its protein is CATQQGAGTEAFF.

This clone was recorded once. The rearrangement links TRBV4-3 to TRBJ1-6, with D possibly TRBD1 on 6 matching bases. Germline V gene sequence: CDR1 LGHNA, CDR2 YSLEER. V lost 0 bases and J lost 10, with 13 bases in between. The CDR3 totals 15 residues. In nucleotides, the CDR3 is TGCGCCAGCAGCCAAGATATGAAGGGGGGATCACCCCTCCACTTT. Translated, it gives CASSQDMKGGSPLHF.

This clone was observed a handful of times. The rearrangement joins TRBV12-3 or TRBV12-4 to TRBJ2-7, with D possibly TRBD1 on 6 matching bases. V lost 5 bases and J lost 6, with 11 bases in between. CDR3 length equals 12 residues. This chain's CDR3 is CASSLDRTEQYF. The CDR3 DNA reads as TGTGCCAGCAGTCTCGACAGGACCGAGCAGTACTTC.

This clone has a single count. This rearrangement joins TRBV14 to TRBJ1-2; TRBD1 agrees at 7 bases. The CDR3 consists of 17 residues. With 4 bases clipped from V and 2 bases from J, the junction kept 13 bases outside the gene matches. Germline CDR1 is SGHDN and CDR2 is FVKESK. The CDR3 loop reads CASSRIHPRTGNYGYTF. The CDR3 coding sequence is TGTGCCAGCAGCCGAATTCACCCTAGGACAGGCAACTATGGCTACACCTTC.

CDR3 in amino acids: CASSLVDRGHSPLHF. CDR3 nucleotides: TGCGCCAGCAGCTTGGTGGACCGGGGGCATTCACCCCTCCACTTT. The chain links TRBV5-1 to TRBJ1-6; D might be TRBD1 (6 bases). Germline V CDR1 and CDR2: SGHRS, YFSETQ. The CDR3 extends over 15 amino acids. V was cut by 0 bases and J by 8 bases, with 12 bases left in between.